This T cell receptor beta chain is drawn from a study of blood T cell repertoires in COVID-19. Whole-study context: T cells, B-cell-depleted T cells, or PBMCs provided the cDNA or gDNA that served as material.

Study processing details: Using reference gene primer amplification, nucleated cell counts were estimated. Assay: immunoSEQ multiplex PCR; the TCRdb copy retains only in-frame clones and omits some. The DNA gave D and trimming, while V, J and clone size come from that table. Of 500,000 or so clones detected, about 85% appear once; the ten largest clones hold roughly 0.7%. Participants reported their clinical history, and cohort assignment relied on those reports. From germline, CDR1 is MNHEY and CDR2 SVGAGI. This CDR3 region has 14 residues. V shed 5 bases and J shed 2 bases, with 12 bases lying between them.

The rearrangement uses TRBV6-5 and TRBJ2-5; D call uncertain. The clonotype was recovered from a woman between 18 and 30 years old who had recovered from COVID-19. The specimen sequenced was PBMCs or T cells enriched from blood (not recorded which). For the CDR3, the DNA is TGTGCCAGCAGTCCTTTGCGGTTTCAAGAGACCCAGTACTTC. Residues: CASSPLRFQETQYF.